This TCR beta chain was identified in a study of shared clonotypes between healthy human individuals. TCRdb keeps only in-frame clones here, not all; method: immunoSEQ multiplex PCR. The table records a few million clones, more than 80% of them present only once. V was trimmed by 5 bases and J by 7 bases, leaving 12 bases between them. This CDR3 contains 13 residues. CDR1 and CDR2 from the germline V gene are SGHAT and FQNNGV. The TCR sequence derives from a young man in good health. Sequenced material: naive CD4+ T cells sorted from blood. Subset meaning: CD45RA+ positively selected. The gene calls are TRBV11-2 and TRBJ1-3; tentative D call: TRBD1 (5 bases). The CDR3 loop reads CASSLQGRNTIYF. DNA for the CDR3: TGTGCCAGCAGCCTTCAGGGCAGGAACACCATATATTTT.